The 32 T cell receptor beta chains reported below all come from one sample, sequenced in a study of T cell repertoires in cytomegalovirus infection. TCRdb recomputed calls from the reads with MiXCR, one row per CDR3 protein. The sample yields around 900,000 distinct CDR3 sequences, about a third seen once. No antigen has been assigned to these receptors. Sequenced material: cultured CD8+ T cells from PBMCs, taken from culture after CMV antigen stimulation. Every receptor here comes from a human donor in good health (CMV status not recorded). Some clones in this sample may be carry-over from other donors' samples.

In the case of this clonotype: A junction end diverges from the germline sequence, so it may reflect a read error. The CDR3 loop is CASSGRGKQGVTEAFF. Written as DNA, the CDR3 is TGTGCCAGTAGCGGAAGGGGAAAACAAGGGGTCACTGAAGCTTTCTTT. V is TRBV9 and J is TRBJ1-1; a weak D match, TRBD1 (5 bases). This CDR3 is built from 16 residues. Looked up from germline, CDR1 is SGDLS and CDR2 is YYNGEE.

This clonotype was recorded at least ten times. The genes are TRBV6-2 or TRBV6-3 and TRBJ2-7, with TRBD1 matching over 8 bases. Germline CDR1 is MNHEY and CDR2 is SVGEGT. This CDR3 is 16 amino acids long. V shed 3 bases, J shed 5 bases, and the junction held 12 bases outside the gene matches. The CDR3 sequence: CASSYSTTTGDHEQYV. As DNA, the CDR3 is TGTGCCAGCAGTTATTCAACGACGACAGGGGACCACGAGCAGTACGTC.

For this clonotype: Being one base from a much bigger clone, this may be a read error. The chain links TRBV7-2 to TRBJ2-2, with D perhaps given as TRBD1 or TRBD2 (5 bases each). The germline V gene has CDR1 SGHTA and CDR2 FQGNSA. The CDR3 totals 16 residues. The chain's CDR3 is CASNLDGASNTGELFF. CDR3 DNA: TGTGCCAGCAACTTAGACGGGGCTTCGAACACCGGGGAGCTGTTTTTT.

This rearrangement joins TRBV5-1 to TRBJ2-5; TRBD1 might be the D (6 bases). CDR3 size: 15 residues. Germline assignment: CDR1 SGHRS and CDR2 YFSETQ. V lost 4 bases and J lost 2, with 15 bases in between. This CDR3 reads CASSAPRQAQETQYF. The CDR3, as DNA: TGCGCCAGCAGCGCTCCCAGACAGGCACAAGAGACCCAGTACTTC.

Ten or more counts support this clonotype. The chain combines TRBV7-6 with TRBJ1-1; D unresolved. Germline CDR1 SGHVS, CDR2 FNYEAQ. Trimming shortened V by 4 bases and J by 2 bases, and 8 bases separated the two germline ends. There are 13 residues in the CDR3. The CDR3 loop is CASSSRHNTEAFF. The CDR3 DNA sequence: TGTGCCAGCAGCTCGCGACATAACACTGAAGCTTTCTTT.

This clonotype was detected many times. V is TRBV7-2 and J is TRBJ2-5; D gene unclear. Germline V gives CDR1 SGHTA, CDR2 FQGNSA. The CDR3 is 14 residues long. Deletions cut 2 bases from V and 2 bases from J, with 9 bases between. The CDR3 spells CASSLNARQETQYF. The CDR3 DNA reads as TGTGCCAGCAGCTTAAATGCCAGACAAGAGACCCAGTACTTC.

V and J are TRBV20-1 and TRBJ2-5; D perhaps matches TRBD2 (5 bases). Trimming cost V 0 bases and J 5 bases, with 25 bases left between them. This CDR3 contains 18 residues. Per germline, CDR1 DFQATT and CDR2 SNEGSKA (reference sequence). The CDR3 is CSARDYPRGEGRRETQYF. The CDR3 region has the DNA TGCAGTGCTAGAGACTACCCTCGGGGAGAAGGGCGGCGGGAGACCCAGTACTTC.

Ten or more counts support this clonotype. V and J are TRBV7-2 and TRBJ2-1; maybe TRBD1 (5 bases). CDR1 SGHTA and CDR2 FQGNSA come from the germline V gene. The CDR3 loop spans 14 amino acids. V shed 6 bases and J shed 8 bases, with 17 bases lying between them. The CDR3 DNA sequence: TGTGCCAGCAGTCCAGGGCAGGGATGGTATGAGCAGTTCTTC. This gives the protein CASSPGQGWYEQFF.

The chain joins TRBV18 to TRBJ1-1, with a tentative D call TRBD1 (5 bases). V lost 1 base and J 6 bases, leaving 21 bases between the germline ends. This CDR3 contains 17 residues. The germline V gene has CDR1 KGHSH and CDR2 LQKENI. In DNA, the CDR3 is TGTGCCAGCTCACCACAGGGCCCGACAGAAAGGGACTCTGAAGCTTTCTTT. Translated, it gives CASSPQGPTERDSEAFF.

This clonotype was counted ten times or more. The chain combines TRBV12-5 with TRBJ2-5; D might be TRBD1 or TRBD2, each matching 5 bases. V lost 6 bases, J lost 4 bases, and 12 bases lay in between. The V gene's germline CDR1 is LGHNT and CDR2 FRNRAP. The CDR3 covers 13 residues. Here the CDR3 DNA reads TGTGCTAGTGGCTACGGGGCACCAGAGACCCAGTACTTC. This sequence encodes CASGYGAPETQYF.

This rearrangement joins TRBV11-2 to TRBJ2-1; 7 bases align to TRBD1. The CDR3 has 13 amino acids. From germline, CDR1 is SGHAT and CDR2 FQNNGV. V was pared by 5 bases and J by 9 bases, with 7 bases of the junction left unmatched. The DNA for the CDR3 is TGTGCCAGCAGCCTTCGACAGGGCTCTGAGCAGTTCTTC. Its translation is CASSLRQGSEQFF.

This clonotype occurred many times. This rearrangement joins TRBV7-8 to TRBJ2-7; no definite D call. The CDR3 loop spans 11 amino acids. The V gene lost 5 bases and the J gene lost 5 bases, with 7 bases spanning the gap. Germline V gives CDR1 SGHVS, CDR2 FQNEAQ. CDR3 amino acids: CASSPKHEQYF. The CDR3 DNA reads TGTGCCAGCAGCCCAAAACACGAGCAGTACTTC.

This clonotype was found a few times. The rearrangement joins TRBV6-6 to TRBJ1-4; 8 bases are a match to TRBD1. This CDR3 has 16 residues. CDR1 is MNHNY, CDR2 SVGAGI, per germline (reference sequence). The trim removed 6 bases at V and 0 bases at J, leaving 6 bases unmatched. The CDR3 protein is CASRPGQGATNEKLFF. The DNA for the CDR3 is TGTGCCAGCAGACCCGGACAGGGAGCAACTAATGAAAAACTGTTTTTT.

The rearrangement joins TRBV5-1 to TRBJ2-1; 12 nucleotides match TRBD2. Germline-derived CDR1 and CDR2 are SGHRS and YFSETQ. V was clipped by 0 bases and J by 8 bases; unmatched bases: 9. This CDR3 region has 17 residues. CDR3 in amino acids: CASSLGLAGGIMDEQFF. As DNA, the CDR3 is TGCGCCAGCAGCTTGGGTCTAGCGGGGGGGATTATGGATGAGCAGTTCTTC.

J is TRBJ1-4 and V is TRBV20-1, with D perhaps matching TRBD1 (6 bases). V lost 5 bases and J lost 8, with 15 bases in between. The V gene's germline CDR1 is DFQATT and CDR2 SNEGSKA (reference sequence). This CDR3 contains 13 residues. The CDR3 nucleotides are TGCAGTGCTGCACAGGGTTTAGGAGAAAAACTGTTTTTT. Translating it yields CSAAQGLGEKLFF.

V usage is TRBV4-2 and J usage is TRBJ2-2; 8 bases align to TRBD1. Germline V gives CDR1 LGHNA, CDR2 YNFKEQ. V trimming: 3 bases; J trimming: 6 bases; junction bases outside the gene matches: 3. The CDR3 covers 14 residues. The CDR3 sequence: CASSHTTGAGELFF. In DNA form, the CDR3 reads TGTGCCAGCAGCCATACGACAGGGGCCGGGGAGCTGTTTTTT.

J is TRBJ2-1 and V is TRBV9, with TRBD1 as a possible D gene (7 bases). The CDR3 loop spans 15 amino acids. The V end was cut by 3 bases, the J end by 5 bases, with 15 bases between. The germline V gene encodes CDR1 SGDLS and CDR2 YYNGEE. This CDR3 is CASSAGGGQNNEQFF. The CDR3 DNA reads as TGTGCCAGCAGCGCCGGAGGGGGCCAAAACAATGAGCAGTTCTTC.

The chain combines TRBV7-9 with TRBJ2-1, with 11 nucleotides matching TRBD2. Germline V lookup: CDR1 SEHNR, CDR2 FQNEAQ (reference sequence). The length of the CDR3 is 19 residues. The V and J ends lost 11 bases and 1 base, in that order; junction bases with no gene match: 19. The CDR3 DNA follows: TGTGCCGGCATCACTTGGGGGGCTAGCGGGGGGCGATCCTACAATGAGCAGTTCTTC. Translating gives CAGITWGASGGRSYNEQFF.

In this sample, this clonotype turned up many times. For the CDR3, the DNA is TGTGCCAGCAGCATAGGACAGGGCGCAGATACGCAGTATTTT. It codes for CASSIGQGADTQYF. The rearrangement joins TRBV7-6 to TRBJ2-3, with 8 bases identical to TRBD1. J lost 4 bases, V lost 5 bases, and 5 bases had no gene match. The V gene's germline CDR1 is SGHVS and CDR2 FNYEAQ. The CDR3 is made up of 14 amino acids. The full variable domain, in which reference TRBV7-6 and TRBJ2-3 provide the parts outside the CDR3, is GAGVSQSPRYKVTKRGQDVALRCDPISGHVSLYWYRQALGQGPEFLTYFNYEAQQDKSGLPNDRFSAERPEGSISTLTIQRTEQRDSAMYRCASSIGQGADTQYFGPGTRLTVL.

The chain is built from TRBV2 and TRBJ2-6; TRBD1 is a possible D gene (5 bases). This CDR3 region has 19 residues. Germline-derived CDR1 and CDR2 are SNHLY and FYNNEI. Trimming took off 2 bases at V and 0 bases at J, with 17 bases between the two ends. CDR3 protein: CASSEWVGRDSSGANVLTF. CDR3 coding DNA: TGTGCCAGCAGTGAATGGGTTGGCAGGGATAGCTCTGGGGCCAACGTCCTGACTTTC.

V gene TRBV7-2 combines with J gene TRBJ1-1; TRBD1 matches 9 bases. Germline V gene data show CDR1 as SGHTA and CDR2 as FQGNSA. This CDR3 region has 15 residues. With 6 bases clipped from V and 10 bases from J, the junction kept 15 bases outside the gene matches. The CDR3: CASSFRDRAKTGAFF. The CDR3 region has the DNA TGTGCCAGCAGTTTCCGGGACAGGGCTAAAACGGGAGCTTTCTTT. The whole variable domain, filled in from reference TRBV7-2 and TRBJ1-1, reads GAGVSQSPSNKVTEKGKDVELRCDPISGHTALYWYRQSLGQGLEFLIYFQGNSAPDKSGLPSDRFSAERTGGSVSTLTIQRTQQEDSAVYLCASSFRDRAKTGAFFGQGTRLTVV.

This clonotype was detected a few times. CDR3 bases: TGTGCCAGCAGTGAATATTTCTTGGGAGGGACCTACAATGAGCAGTTCTTC. Its protein product is CASSEYFLGGTYNEQFF. V gene TRBV25-1 combines with J gene TRBJ2-1; 7 positions agree with TRBD2. Per germline, CDR1 MGHDK and CDR2 SYGVNS. Trimming cost V 0 bases and J 2 bases; bases outside gene matches: 7. The CDR3 consists of 17 residues.

This clonotype appeared a few times. V is TRBV12-3 or TRBV12-4 and J is TRBJ1-1; D is unresolved. The CDR3 is 15 residues long. V lost 0 bases, J lost 3 bases, and 11 bases lay in between. This CDR3 reads CASSLATPADTEAFF. CDR3 nucleotides: TGTGCCAGCAGTTTAGCGACGCCGGCGGACACTGAAGCTTTCTTT.

This clonotype was observed many times. For the CDR3, the DNA is TGTGCTAGTGGTTTGGGTGGAGGACAGAACACTGAAGCTTTCTTT. Protein product: CASGLGGGQNTEAFF. V is TRBV12-5 and J is TRBJ1-1; perhaps TRBD1 as D (5 bases). The CDR3 totals 15 residues. Trimming shortened V by 1 base and J by 1 base, and 10 bases separated the two germline ends. Germline-derived CDR1 and CDR2 are LGHNT and FRNRAP.

V is TRBV27 and J is TRBJ2-7; D is uncertain. V shed 3 bases and J shed 3 bases, with 12 bases lying between them. Germline values: CDR1 MNHEY, CDR2 SMNVEV (reference sequence). There are 14 residues in the CDR3. The CDR3 protein is CASSLGYGDYEQYV. CDR3 in DNA: TGTGCCAGCAGTTTGGGTTATGGTGACTACGAGCAGTACGTC.

The CDR3 coding sequence is TGTGCCAGCAGCTTAGAAGGGGCTAGCGGTTACGAGCAGTACTTC. It is translated as CASSLEGASGYEQYF. The chain uses TRBV7-9 and TRBJ2-7; 7 bases line up with TRBD2. The CDR3 is 15 amino acids. The germline V gene has CDR1 SEHNR and CDR2 FQNEAQ (reference sequence). The V segment lost 1 base and the J segment 4 bases; nucleotides outside the gene matches: 7. The full variable domain, its missing parts supplied by reference TRBV7-9 and TRBJ2-7, is DTGVSQNPRHKITKRGQNVTFRCDPISEHNRLYWYRQTLGQGPEFLTYFQNEAQLEKSRLLSDRFSAERPKGSFSTLEIQRTEQGDSAMYLCASSLEGASGYEQYFGPGTRLTVT.

V is TRBV6-6 and J is TRBJ1-1, with no clear D. The CDR3 contains 13 residues. The germline V and J ends were trimmed by 11 bases and 3 bases, with 16 bases remaining between them. Germline V gene sequence: CDR1 MNHNY, CDR2 SVGAGI (reference sequence). In nucleotides, the CDR3 is TGTGCCGGGTCGGGCCCCGGGGACACTGAAGCTTTCTTT. Translated, it gives CAGSGPGDTEAFF.

The rearrangement uses TRBV12-3 or TRBV12-4 and TRBJ1-1, with D hard to call. This CDR3 region has 14 residues. V shed 6 bases and J shed 0 bases, with 11 bases lying between them. The CDR3 loop reads CASRITSLNTEAFF. The CDR3 nucleotides read TGTGCCAGCAGGATTACTAGTCTGAACACTGAAGCTTTCTTT.

This clonotype was counted only a few times. V gene TRBV11-2 combines with J gene TRBJ2-1; D is unresolved. V was pared by 7 bases and J by 4 bases, with 14 bases between. This CDR3 spans 14 amino acids. Germline lookup yields CDR1 SGHAT and CDR2 FQNNGV. The CDR3 loop is CASMGFSPYNEQFF. As DNA, the CDR3 is TGTGCCAGCATGGGCTTTTCGCCTTACAATGAGCAGTTCTTC.

For this clonotype: The junction differs from germline at one of its ends, possibly a read error. The chain combines TRBV10-3 with TRBJ1-6; TRBD1 matches at 7 bases. Germline-derived CDR1 and CDR2 are ENHRY and SYGVKD. The CDR3 runs 16 residues. DNA for the CDR3: TGTGCCATTAGTGGGACAGACGGGGACTGGAATTCACCCCTCCACTTT. Its protein is CAISGTDGDWNSPLHF.

This clonotype was picked up a small number of times. The J gene is TRBJ2-6, the V gene TRBV10-3; 11 nucleotides match TRBD1. The CDR3 spans 18 residues. From germline, CDR1 is ENHRY and CDR2 SYGVKD. The J segment lost 0 bases and the V segment lost 2 bases, leaving 3 bases of the junction unmatched. The CDR3 region has the DNA TGTGCCATCAGTGAGGGGACAGGGGGTCTCTCTGGGGCCAACGTCCTGACTTTC. It translates to CAISEGTGGLSGANVLTF.

This clonotype was observed many times. The chain links TRBV7-8 to TRBJ2-3; the match to TRBD2 covers 7 bases. This CDR3 has 14 amino acids. In germline, CDR1 is SGHVS, CDR2 FQNEAQ. V was clipped by 0 bases and J by 6 bases; unmatched bases: 3. This CDR3 is CASSLAGGLDTQYF. CDR3 DNA sequence: TGTGCCAGCAGCTTAGCGGGGGGGTTGGATACGCAGTATTTT.